What follows describes a single T cell receptor beta chain. The CDR3 runs 15 residues. Trimming pared 0 bases from V and 6 bases from J, leaving 15 bases between. The germline CDR1 and CDR2 sequences are SGHNT and YYREEE (reference sequence). Clones were read by immunoSEQ multiplex PCR, and TCRdb kept only the in-frame ones, dropping some. The sample lists some 50,000 clones; 80% to 90% were seen once. The data were taken from a study of radiotherapy plus CTLA-4 blockade in lung cancer. Study-wide context: There were objective responses in roughly 17% of patients, and 31% had disease control.

The V call is TRBV5-4, the J call TRBJ1-1; the D is unclear. This sequence was found in a human donor with non-small cell lung cancer whose response to radiotherapy plus ipilimumab could not be evaluated. The material was peripheral blood, obtained from a patient treated with radiotherapy plus ipilimumab. CDR3 sequence: CASSLDEGIRAEAFF. CDR3 DNA: TGTGCCAGCAGCTTGGATGAGGGCATTAGGGCTGAAGCTTTCTTT.